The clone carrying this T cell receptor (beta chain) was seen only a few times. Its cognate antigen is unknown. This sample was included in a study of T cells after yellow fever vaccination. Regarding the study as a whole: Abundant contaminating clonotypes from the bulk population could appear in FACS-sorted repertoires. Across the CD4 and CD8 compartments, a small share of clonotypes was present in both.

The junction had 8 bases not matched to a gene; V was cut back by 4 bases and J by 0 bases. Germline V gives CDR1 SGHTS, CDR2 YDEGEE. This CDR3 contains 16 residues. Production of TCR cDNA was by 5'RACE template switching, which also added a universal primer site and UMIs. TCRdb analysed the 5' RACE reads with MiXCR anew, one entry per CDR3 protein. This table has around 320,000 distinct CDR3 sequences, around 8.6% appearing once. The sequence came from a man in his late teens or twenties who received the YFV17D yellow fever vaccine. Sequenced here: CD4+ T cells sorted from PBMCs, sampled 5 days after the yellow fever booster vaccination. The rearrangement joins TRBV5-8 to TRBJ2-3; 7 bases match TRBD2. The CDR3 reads CASSRGGDASTDTQYF. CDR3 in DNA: TGTGCCAGCAGCCGGGGAGGGGACGCTAGCACAGATACGCAGTATTTT. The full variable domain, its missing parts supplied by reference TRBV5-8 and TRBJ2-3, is EAGVTQSPTHLIKTRGQQATLRCSPISGHTSVYWYQQALGLGLQFLLWYDEGEERNRGNFPPRFSGRQFPNYSSELNVNALELEDSALYLCASSRGGDASTDTQYFGPGTRLTVL.